The rows below give T cell receptor beta chains drawn from one sample of a study of OX40 agonist ivuxolimab in advanced cancers. Profiling relied on immunoSEQ multiplex PCR, and the TCRdb table lists in-frame clones only, not all of them. The sample has more than 80,000 clones, 91% seen once. The specimen comprised CD4+ or CD8+ T cells sorted from blood, sampled in a trial of the OX40 agonist ivuxolimab. Every receptor here comes from an adult with an advanced solid tumor such as melanoma, head and neck, liver or kidney cancer. Both conserved end residues are part of each CDR3. D genes are given only for firm matches. Size is stated for part of the rows, as once, few or many counts, or as a class when the clone is expanded.

clone_size d_call j_call v_call cdr3_nt cdr3_aa
. TRBD2 TRBJ2-7 TRBV10-3 TGTGCCACCGCTCAGCCCCTAGCGGAACTCTACGAGCAGTACTTC CATAQPLAELYEQYF
. TRBD1 TRBJ1-1 TRBV19 TGTGCCAGTAGTCCGCGACAGGGGGACACTGAAGCTTTCTTT CASSPRQGDTEAFF
. . TRBJ1-1 TRBV11-3 TGTGCCAGCAGCTTAGAAGCCAACACTGAAGCTTTCTTT CASSLEANTEAFF
. TRBD2 TRBJ2-1 TRBV2 TGTGCCAGCACTACATTAGCGGGAGCTACCTACAATGAGCAGTTCTTC CASTTLAGATYNEQFF
. . TRBJ1-1 TRBV7-9 TGTGCCAGCAGCTTAGGGGACGGCACTGAAGCTTTCTTT CASSLGDGTEAFF
few . TRBJ2-3 TRBV6-6 TGTGCCAGCAACGTGCTCAATACGCAGTATTTT CASNVLNTQYF
. . TRBJ1-1 TRBV10-3 TGTGCCATCAGAGGGGCTAATACTGAAGCTTTCTTT CAIRGANTEAFF
. TRBD1 TRBJ2-3 TRBV25-1 TGTGCCACCCGCGCGACAGGGTACCGCACAGATACGCAGTATTTT CATRATGYRTDTQYF
. . TRBJ2-2 TRBV10-3 TGTGCCATCTACAGGACCCAGACCGGGGAGCTGTTTTTT CAIYRTQTGELFF
. TRBD2 TRBJ2-5 TRBV28 TGTGCCAGCAGCTCCGTGGGCGGGAGGTTGGAGACCCAGTACTTC CASSSVGGRLETQYF
. TRBD1 TRBJ1-2 TRBV2 TGTGCCAGCAGTGCCGGACAGGTGAACTATGGCTACACCTTC CASSAGQVNYGYTF
. TRBD1 TRBJ2-1 TRBV18 TGTGCCAGCTCACCACGGGGACAGGGCTCCTCCAATGAGCAGTTCTTC CASSPRGQGSSNEQFF
few . TRBJ2-1 TRBV7-6 TGTGCCAGCAGCTTGGACGGGAGCTCCTACAATGAGCAGTTCTTC CASSLDGSSYNEQFF
. . TRBJ2-7 TRBV4-3 TGCGCCAGCAGCCAAGACCGCCGGGCCTACGAGCAGTACTTC CASSQDRRAYEQYF
. . TRBJ2-7 TRBV11-3 TGTGCCAGCAGCCCCCTCGGGCGAGTGGAGCAGTACTTC CASSPLGRVEQYF
. . TRBJ1-1 TRBV6-5 TGTGCCAGCAGTTACGGGGAGAACACTGAAGCTTTCTTT CASSYGENTEAFF
. . TRBJ1-4 TRBV5-1 TGCGCCAGCAGCTTGAACGGGGCGGGTGAAAAACTGTTTTTT CASSLNGAGEKLFF
. . TRBJ2-1 TRBV7-9 TGTGCCAGCAGCCCCGGCGGAGCCTGGGATGAGCAGTTCTTC CASSPGGAWDEQFF
. TRBD1 TRBJ1-1 TRBV18 TGTGCCAGCTCACCACTACAGGGGGGGAACACTGAAGCTTTCTTT CASSPLQGGNTEAFF
. TRBD2 TRBJ2-7 TRBV5-1 TGCGCCAGCAGCAAGGGACTAGCGCCTAACTCCTACGAGCAGTACTTC CASSKGLAPNSYEQYF
. . TRBJ2-7 TRBV11-2 TGTGCCAGCAGCTTAGAAAGTCGGAACTCCTACGAGCAGTACTTC CASSLESRNSYEQYF
. . TRBJ2-1 TRBV21-1 TGTGCCAGCAGCAAAATAGAGAGTCCGGGCCCGACGCGCAATGAGCAGTTCTTC CASSKIESPGPTRNEQFF
. . TRBJ1-4 TRBV7-9 TGTGCCAGCAGCTTAGAGTGGGGGGCAGGGGAAAAACTGTTTTTT CASSLEWGAGEKLFF
. . TRBJ2-7 TRBV11-3 TGTGCCAGAAAGCGGGCCGGAAGATACGAGCAGTACTTC CARKRAGRYEQYF
. . TRBJ2-7 TRBV18 TGTGCCAGCTCACCACCCGCCAGGCCCTACGAGCAGTACTTC CASSPPARPYEQYF
. TRBD2 TRBJ2-1 TRBV6-6 TGTGCCAGCAACCCTCGGGGGGGAAGCTCCTACAATGAGCAGTTCTTC CASNPRGGSSYNEQFF
. TRBD1 TRBJ2-2 TRBV19 TGTGCCAGTACCCCGGGACAGGGCACCGGGGAGCTGTTTTTT CASTPGQGTGELFF
. . TRBJ1-2 TRBV7-8 TGTGCCAGCAGCTTCGGACGGGGGAACTATGGCTACACCTTC CASSFGRGNYGYTF
. TRBD2 TRBJ2-2 TRBV28 TGTGCCAGCAGACAGGTTCATAGCGGGCCCTACACCGGGGAGCTGTTTTTT CASRQVHSGPYTGELFF
. TRBD1 TRBJ2-1 TRBV11-2 TGTGCCAGCAGCTTCGGGGACAGGCGCAATGAGCAGTTCTTC CASSFGDRRNEQFF
. . TRBJ2-2 TRBV18 TGTGCCAGCTCACCACGAGACACCGGGGAGCTGTTTTTT CASSPRDTGELFF
. . TRBJ1-4 TRBV7-2 TGTGCCAGCAGCTTTTCCAGAGCAACTAATGAAAAACTGTTTTTT CASSFSRATNEKLFF
. TRBD1 TRBJ2-1 TRBV6-1 TGTGCCAGCACTTCGTGGCAGGGGGTGGGTAATGAGCAGTTCTTC CASTSWQGVGNEQFF
. TRBD1 TRBJ1-1 TRBV2 TGTGCCAGCACCGAGGACAGGACTGAAGCTTTCTTT CASTEDRTEAFF
. . TRBJ2-2 TRBV5-1 TGCGCCAGCAGCCGCCTAGGGGGAGGCACCGGGGAGCTGTTTTTT CASSRLGGGTGELFF
. . TRBJ1-4 TRBV18 TGTGCCAGCTCACCAGAAGCAGGGGCGAATAAGAGGGGAGGTGAAAAACTGTTTTTT CASSPEAGANKRGGEKLFF
. . TRBJ2-3 TRBV11-2 TGTGCCAGCAGCTTTGGAGGGACTCGCACAGATACGCAGTATTTT CASSFGGTRTDTQYF
. . TRBJ2-7 TRBV4-1 TGCGCCAGCAGCCAAGACCGGGTATCCTACGAGCAGTACTTC CASSQDRVSYEQYF
few . TRBJ1-1 TRBV20-1 TGCAGTGCTAGAATATCTGAAGCTTTCTTT CSARISEAFF
. TRBD2 TRBJ2-1 TRBV19 TGTGCCAGTAGTATAGATTTTCTTCAGACTAGCGGAAGGAGCTCCTACAATGAGCAGTTCTTC CASSIDFLQTSGRSSYNEQFF
. TRBD1 TRBJ1-2 TRBV30 TGTGCCTCTTCGACAGGGCCTCACTCTAACTATGGCTACACCTTC CASSTGPHSNYGYTF
. TRBD1 TRBJ2-2 TRBV7-3 TGTGCCAGCAGCTTAAATACAGGGGGCACCGGGGAGCTGTTTTTT CASSLNTGGTGELFF
. . TRBJ2-1 TRBV7-3 TGTGCCAGCAGCCCGGGACACGGGAACAATGAGCAGTTCTTC CASSPGHGNNEQFF
. . TRBJ2-5 TRBV7-3 TGTGCCAGCAGCTTAAAAGGTCAGAACGGTGGGGAGACCCAGTACTTC CASSLKGQNGGETQYF
. TRBD2 TRBJ2-1 TRBV7-9 TGTGCCAGCAGCTTAGAAGGGGGACTAGCGCACAATGAGCAGTTCTTC CASSLEGGLAHNEQFF
. . TRBJ2-3 TRBV7-3 TGTGCCAGCAGCGCGGTTAGCAGTACAGATACGCAGTATTTT CASSAVSSTDTQYF
. . TRBJ2-7 TRBV5-1 TGCGCCAGCAGCTTGGAGGGCAGGAGCTCCTACGAGCAGTACTTC CASSLEGRSSYEQYF
. TRBD1 TRBJ2-7 TRBV7-2 TGTGCCAGCAGCTTATCCGGGACAGTCAGCTACGAGCAGTACTTC CASSLSGTVSYEQYF
. . TRBJ2-1 TRBV18 TGTGCCAGCTCACGGGGAGACAATGAGCAGTTCTTC CASSRGDNEQFF
. . TRBJ1-4 TRBV4-3 TGCGCCAGCAGCCAAGGCCGTACCGAAAAACTGTTTTTT CASSQGRTEKLFF
. . TRBJ2-2 TRBV20-1 TGCAGGGCAGAGAGGACCGGGGAGCTGTTTTTT CRAERTGELFF
. TRBD1 TRBJ1-2 TRBV5-4 TGTGCCAGCAGCTTGGCCCACAGGGGGTCGAGTCTAAGCTATGGCTACACCTTC CASSLAHRGSSLSYGYTF
. TRBD1 TRBJ2-7 TRBV6-6 TGTGCCAGCGGTTCCCAGGGGGTCGGCGAGCAGTACTTC CASGSQGVGEQYF
. . TRBJ2-2 TRBV29-1 TGCAGCGTTGGGGGGAGGAACACCGGGGAGCTGTTTTTT CSVGGRNTGELFF
. . TRBJ2-1 TRBV28 TGTGCCAGCGGACTGCCCTTTTTGTTCTTC CASGLPFLFF